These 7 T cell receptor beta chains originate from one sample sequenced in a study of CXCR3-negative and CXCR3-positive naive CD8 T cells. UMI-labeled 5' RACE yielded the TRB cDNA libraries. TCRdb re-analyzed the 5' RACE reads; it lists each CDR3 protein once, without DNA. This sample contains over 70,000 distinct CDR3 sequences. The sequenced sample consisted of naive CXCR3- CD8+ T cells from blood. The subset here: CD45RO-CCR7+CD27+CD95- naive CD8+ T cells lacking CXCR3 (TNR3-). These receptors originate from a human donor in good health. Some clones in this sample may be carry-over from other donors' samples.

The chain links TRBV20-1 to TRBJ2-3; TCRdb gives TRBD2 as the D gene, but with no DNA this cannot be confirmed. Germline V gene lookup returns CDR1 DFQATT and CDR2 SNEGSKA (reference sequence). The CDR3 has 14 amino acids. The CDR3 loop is CSAGDFSRGDTQYF.

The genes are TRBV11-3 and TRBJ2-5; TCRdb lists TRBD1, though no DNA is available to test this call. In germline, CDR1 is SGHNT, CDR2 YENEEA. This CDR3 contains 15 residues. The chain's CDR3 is CASSTYRDSQETQYF.

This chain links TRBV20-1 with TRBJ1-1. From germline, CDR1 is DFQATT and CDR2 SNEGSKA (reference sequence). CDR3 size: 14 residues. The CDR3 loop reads CSAGSVGVGTEAFF.

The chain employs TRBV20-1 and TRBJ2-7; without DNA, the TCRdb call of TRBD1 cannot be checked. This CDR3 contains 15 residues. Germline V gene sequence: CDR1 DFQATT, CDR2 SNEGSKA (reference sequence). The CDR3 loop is CSARGAGPDPYEQYF.

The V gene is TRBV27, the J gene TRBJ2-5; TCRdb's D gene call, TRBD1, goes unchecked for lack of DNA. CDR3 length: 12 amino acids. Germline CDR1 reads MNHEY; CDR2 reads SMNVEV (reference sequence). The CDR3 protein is CASSTRDEDQYF.

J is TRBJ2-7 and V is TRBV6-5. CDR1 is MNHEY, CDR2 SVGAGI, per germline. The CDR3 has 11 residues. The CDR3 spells CASRSSFEQYF.

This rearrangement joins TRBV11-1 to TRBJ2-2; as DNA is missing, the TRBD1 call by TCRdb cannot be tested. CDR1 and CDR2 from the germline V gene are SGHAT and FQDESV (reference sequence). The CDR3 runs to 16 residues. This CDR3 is CASSSTGGIDTGELFF.